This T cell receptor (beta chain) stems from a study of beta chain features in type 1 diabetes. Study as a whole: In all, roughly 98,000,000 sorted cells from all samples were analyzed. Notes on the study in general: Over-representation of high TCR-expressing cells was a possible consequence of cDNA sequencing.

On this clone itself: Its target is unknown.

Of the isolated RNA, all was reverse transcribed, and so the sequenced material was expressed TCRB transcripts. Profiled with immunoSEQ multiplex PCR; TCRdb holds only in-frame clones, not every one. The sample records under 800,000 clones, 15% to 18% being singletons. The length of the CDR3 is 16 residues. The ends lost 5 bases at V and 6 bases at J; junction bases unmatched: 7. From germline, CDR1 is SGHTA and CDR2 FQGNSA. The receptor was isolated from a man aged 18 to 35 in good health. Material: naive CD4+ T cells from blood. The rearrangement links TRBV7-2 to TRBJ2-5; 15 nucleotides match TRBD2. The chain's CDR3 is CASSPPGLAGGKTQYF. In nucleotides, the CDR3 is TGTGCCAGCAGCCCGCCGGGACTAGCGGGGGGTAAGACCCAGTACTTC. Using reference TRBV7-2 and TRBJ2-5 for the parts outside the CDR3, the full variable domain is GAGVSQSPSNKVTEKGKDVELRCDPISGHTALYWYRQSLGQGLEFLIYFQGNSAPDKSGLPSDRFSAERTGGSVSTLTIQRTQQEDSAVYLCASSPPGLAGGKTQYFGPGTRLLVL.